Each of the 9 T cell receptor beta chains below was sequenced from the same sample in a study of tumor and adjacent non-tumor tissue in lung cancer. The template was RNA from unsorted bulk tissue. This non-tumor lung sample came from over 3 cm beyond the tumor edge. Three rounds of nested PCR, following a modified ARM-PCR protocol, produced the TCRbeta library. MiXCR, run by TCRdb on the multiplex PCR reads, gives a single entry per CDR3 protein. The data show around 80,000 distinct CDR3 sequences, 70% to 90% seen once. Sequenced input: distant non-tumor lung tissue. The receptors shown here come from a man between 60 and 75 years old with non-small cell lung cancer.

In DNA, the CDR3 is TGTACCAACAGTAGGGCGGCAGGGGATTCACCCCTCCACTTT. Translated, it gives CTNSRAAGDSPLHF. This chain connects TRBV6-6 to TRBJ1-6; D possibly corresponds to TRBD1 (6 bases). The CDR3 has 14 residues. Germline-derived CDR1 and CDR2 are MNHNY and SVGAGI (reference sequence).

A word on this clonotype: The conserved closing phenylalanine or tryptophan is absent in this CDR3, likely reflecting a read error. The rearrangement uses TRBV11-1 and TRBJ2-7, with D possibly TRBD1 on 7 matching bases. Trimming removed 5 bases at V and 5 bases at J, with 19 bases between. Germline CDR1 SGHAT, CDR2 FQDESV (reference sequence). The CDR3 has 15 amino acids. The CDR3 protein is CASSRTNGTADEQYL. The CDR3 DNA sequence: TGTGCCAGCAGCAGGACTAACGGGACAGCAGACGAGCAGTACTTA.

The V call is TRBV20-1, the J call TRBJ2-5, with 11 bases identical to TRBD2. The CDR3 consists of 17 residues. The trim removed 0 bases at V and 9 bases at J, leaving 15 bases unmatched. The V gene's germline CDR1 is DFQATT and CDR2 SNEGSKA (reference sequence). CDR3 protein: CSARDRKTSGEALPQYF. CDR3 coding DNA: TGCAGTGCTAGAGATCGGAAGACTAGCGGGGAGGCGCTTCCCCAGTACTTC.

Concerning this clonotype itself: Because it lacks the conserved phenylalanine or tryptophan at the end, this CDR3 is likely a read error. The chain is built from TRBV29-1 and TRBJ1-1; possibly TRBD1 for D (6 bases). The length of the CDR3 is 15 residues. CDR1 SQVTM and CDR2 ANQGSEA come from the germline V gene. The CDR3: CTAILQGLKNTEAFS. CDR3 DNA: TGCACCGCCATCCTACAGGGTTTAAAGAACACTGAAGCTTTCTCT.

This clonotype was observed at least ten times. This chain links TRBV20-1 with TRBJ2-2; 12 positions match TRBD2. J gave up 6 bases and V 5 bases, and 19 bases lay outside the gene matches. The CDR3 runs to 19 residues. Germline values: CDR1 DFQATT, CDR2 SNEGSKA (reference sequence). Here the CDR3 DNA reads TGCAGTGCTTATCACCCCGGGTCTAGCGGGAGGGCCGTGTCCGGGGAGCTGTTTTTT. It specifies CSAYHPGSSGRAVSGELFF.

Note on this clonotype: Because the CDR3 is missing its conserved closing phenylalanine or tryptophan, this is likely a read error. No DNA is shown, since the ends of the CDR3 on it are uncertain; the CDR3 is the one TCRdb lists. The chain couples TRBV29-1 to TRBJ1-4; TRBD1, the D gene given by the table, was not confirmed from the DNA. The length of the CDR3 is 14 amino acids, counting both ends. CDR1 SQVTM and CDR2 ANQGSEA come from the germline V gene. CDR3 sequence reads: CSAHDRGLGEKLLY.

The CDR3, as DNA: TGTGCCAGCAGTTCCCCCCGGGTAGGCTACGAGCAGTACTTC. Its translation: CASSSPRVGYEQYF. The chain employs TRBV6-5 and TRBJ2-7; D uncertain. Germline V gives CDR1 MNHEY, CDR2 SVGAGI. The CDR3 is 14 amino acids. Trimming removed 4 bases from V and 3 bases from J, with 13 bases in between.

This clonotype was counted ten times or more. The CDR3 DNA is TGTGCCAGCAGCTTGGTACGGGGACAAGAGACCCAGTACTTC. Protein sequence: CASSLVRGQETQYF. J is TRBJ2-5 and V is TRBV5-6; a weak D match, TRBD2 (5 bases). Germline loops: CDR1 SGHDT, CDR2 YYEEEE. There are 14 residues in the CDR3. Trimming took off 0 bases at V and 2 bases at J, with 8 bases between the two ends.

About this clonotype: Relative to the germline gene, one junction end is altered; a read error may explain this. CDR3 sequence (DNA): TGCGCCAGCAGCCATTTATTCGGGGAGCTGGTTTTT. Its translation: CASSHLFGELVF. The chain joins TRBV4-1 to TRBJ2-2; maybe TRBD2 (5 bases). CDR3 length: 12 amino acids. Germline CDR1 and CDR2: MGHRA and YSYEKL.